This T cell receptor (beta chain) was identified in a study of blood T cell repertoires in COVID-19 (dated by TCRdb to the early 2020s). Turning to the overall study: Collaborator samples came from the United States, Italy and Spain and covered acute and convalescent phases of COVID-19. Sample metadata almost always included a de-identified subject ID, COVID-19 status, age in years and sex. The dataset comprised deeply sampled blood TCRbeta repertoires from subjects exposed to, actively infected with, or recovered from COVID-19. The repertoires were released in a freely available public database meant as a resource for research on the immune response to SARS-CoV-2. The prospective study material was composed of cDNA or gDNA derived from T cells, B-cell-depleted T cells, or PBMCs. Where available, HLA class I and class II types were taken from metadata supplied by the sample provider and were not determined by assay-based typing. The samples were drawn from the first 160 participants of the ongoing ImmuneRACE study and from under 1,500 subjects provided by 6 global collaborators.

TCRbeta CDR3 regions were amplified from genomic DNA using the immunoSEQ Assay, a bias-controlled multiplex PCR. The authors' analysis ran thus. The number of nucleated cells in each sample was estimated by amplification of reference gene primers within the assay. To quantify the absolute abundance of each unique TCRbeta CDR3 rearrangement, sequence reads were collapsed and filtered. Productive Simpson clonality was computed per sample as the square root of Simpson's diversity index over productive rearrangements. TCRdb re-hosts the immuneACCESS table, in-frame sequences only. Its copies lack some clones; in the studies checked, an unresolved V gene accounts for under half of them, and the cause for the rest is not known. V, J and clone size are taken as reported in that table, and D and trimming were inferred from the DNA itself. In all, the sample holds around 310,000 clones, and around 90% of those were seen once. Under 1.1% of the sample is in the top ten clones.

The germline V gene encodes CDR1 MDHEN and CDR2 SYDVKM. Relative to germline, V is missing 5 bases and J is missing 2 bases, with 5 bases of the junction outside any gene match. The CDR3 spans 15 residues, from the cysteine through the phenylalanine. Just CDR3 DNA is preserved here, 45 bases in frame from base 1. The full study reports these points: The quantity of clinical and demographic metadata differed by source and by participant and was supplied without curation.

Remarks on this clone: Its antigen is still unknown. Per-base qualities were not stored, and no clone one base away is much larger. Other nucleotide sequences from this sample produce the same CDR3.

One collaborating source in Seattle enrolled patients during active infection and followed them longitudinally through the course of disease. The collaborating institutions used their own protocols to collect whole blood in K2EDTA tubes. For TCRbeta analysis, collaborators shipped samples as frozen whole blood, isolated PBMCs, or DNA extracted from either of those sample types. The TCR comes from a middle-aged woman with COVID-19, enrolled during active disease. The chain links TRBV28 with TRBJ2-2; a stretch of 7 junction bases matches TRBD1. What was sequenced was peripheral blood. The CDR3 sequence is CASSLTGLNTGELFF. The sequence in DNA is TGTGCCAGCAGTCTGACAGGGCTTAACACCGGGGAGCTGTTTTTT. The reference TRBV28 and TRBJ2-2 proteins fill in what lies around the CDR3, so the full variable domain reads DVKVTQSSRYLVKRTGEKVFLECVQDMDHENMFWYRQDPGLGLRLIYFSYDVKMKEKGDIPEGYSVSREKKERFSLILESASTNQTSMYLCASSLTGLNTGELFFGEGSRLTVL.